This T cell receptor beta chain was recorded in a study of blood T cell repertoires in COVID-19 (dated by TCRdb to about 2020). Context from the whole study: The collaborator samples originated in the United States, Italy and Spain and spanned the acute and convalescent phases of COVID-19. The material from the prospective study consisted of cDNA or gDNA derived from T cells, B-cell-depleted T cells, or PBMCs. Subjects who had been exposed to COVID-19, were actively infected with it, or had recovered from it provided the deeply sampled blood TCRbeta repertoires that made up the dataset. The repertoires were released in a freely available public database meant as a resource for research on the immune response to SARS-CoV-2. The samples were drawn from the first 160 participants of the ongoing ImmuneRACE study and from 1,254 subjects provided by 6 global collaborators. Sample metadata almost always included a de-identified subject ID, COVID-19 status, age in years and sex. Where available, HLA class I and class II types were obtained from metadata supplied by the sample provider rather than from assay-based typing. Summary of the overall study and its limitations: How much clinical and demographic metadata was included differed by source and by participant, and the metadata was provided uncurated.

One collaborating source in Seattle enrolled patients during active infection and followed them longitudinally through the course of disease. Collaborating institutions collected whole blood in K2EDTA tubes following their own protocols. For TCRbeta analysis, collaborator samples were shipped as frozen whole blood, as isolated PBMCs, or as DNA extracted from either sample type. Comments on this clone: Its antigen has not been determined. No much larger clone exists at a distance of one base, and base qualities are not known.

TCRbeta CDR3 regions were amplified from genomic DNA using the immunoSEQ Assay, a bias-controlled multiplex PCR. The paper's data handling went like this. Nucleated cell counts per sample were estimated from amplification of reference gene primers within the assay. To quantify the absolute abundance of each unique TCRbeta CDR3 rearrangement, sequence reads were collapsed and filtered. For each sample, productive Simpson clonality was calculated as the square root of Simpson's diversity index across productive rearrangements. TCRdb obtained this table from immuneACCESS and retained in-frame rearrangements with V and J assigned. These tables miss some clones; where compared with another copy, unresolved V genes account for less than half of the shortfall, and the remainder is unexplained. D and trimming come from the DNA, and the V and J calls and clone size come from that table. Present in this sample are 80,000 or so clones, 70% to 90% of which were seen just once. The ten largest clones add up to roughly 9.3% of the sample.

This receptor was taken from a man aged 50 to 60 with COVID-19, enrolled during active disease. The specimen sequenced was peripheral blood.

The encoded CDR3 is CASSFSGQGAGEQYF. The DNA sequence is given as TGCGCCAGCAGCTTCAGCGGACAGGGGGCGGGGGAGCAGTACTTC. The rearranged chain carries TRBV5-1 and TRBJ2-7; 11 nucleotides in the junction match TRBD1. There are 15 amino acids in the CDR3, from cysteine to phenylalanine inclusive. Just CDR3 DNA is preserved here, 45 bases in frame from base 1. CDR1 SGHRS and CDR2 YFSETQ are derived from the germline V gene. Here V drops 2 bases and J drops 7 bases, and the junction holds 8 bases not matched to any gene.